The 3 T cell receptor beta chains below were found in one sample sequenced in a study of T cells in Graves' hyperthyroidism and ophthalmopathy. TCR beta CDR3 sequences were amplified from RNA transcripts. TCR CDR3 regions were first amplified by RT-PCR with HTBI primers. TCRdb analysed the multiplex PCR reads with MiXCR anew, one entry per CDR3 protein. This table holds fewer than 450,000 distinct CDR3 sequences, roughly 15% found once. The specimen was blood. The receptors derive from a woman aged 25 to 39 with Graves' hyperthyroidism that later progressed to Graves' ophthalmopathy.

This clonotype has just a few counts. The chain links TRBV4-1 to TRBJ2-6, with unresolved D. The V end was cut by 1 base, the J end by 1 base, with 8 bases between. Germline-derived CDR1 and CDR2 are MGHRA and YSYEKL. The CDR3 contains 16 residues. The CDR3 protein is CASSQGPLSGANVLTF. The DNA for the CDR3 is TGCGCCAGCAGCCAAGGCCCCCTTTCTGGGGCCAACGTCCTGACTTTC.

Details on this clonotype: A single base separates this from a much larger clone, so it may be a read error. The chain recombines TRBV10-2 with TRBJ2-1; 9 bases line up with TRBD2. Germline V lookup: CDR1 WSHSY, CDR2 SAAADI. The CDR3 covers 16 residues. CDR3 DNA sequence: TGCGCCACTTCCCGCGGAGCGGCGGGAGGGAACAATGAGCAGTCCTTC. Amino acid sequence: CATSRGAAGGNNEQSF.

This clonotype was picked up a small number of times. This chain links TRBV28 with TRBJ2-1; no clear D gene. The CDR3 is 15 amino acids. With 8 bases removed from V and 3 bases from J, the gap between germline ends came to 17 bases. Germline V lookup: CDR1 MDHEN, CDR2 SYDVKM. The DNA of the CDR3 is TGTGCCAGCGCGTCAACACCACATGTCTACAATGAGCAGTTCTTC. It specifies CASASTPHVYNEQFF.